This T cell receptor (beta chain) was obtained from a study of T cell repertoires in cytomegalovirus infection. Study-wide results and limits: Summed frequency of public TCR beta families distinguished CMV carriers with the relevant HLA.

CDR1 MGHRA and CDR2 YSYEKL come from the germline V gene. V was clipped by 2 bases and J by 7 bases; unmatched bases: 7. The CDR3 length is 16 residues. Via MiXCR, TCRdb re-called the reads, giving one row per CDR3 protein. The sample shows approximately 400,000 distinct CDR3 sequences, roughly 31% of them seen only once. Details on this clonotype: Its antigen remains unidentified.

The receptor was isolated from a human donor in good health (CMV status not recorded). Some clones in this sample may be carry-over from other donors' samples. The sequenced material came from PBMCs. The chain couples TRBV4-1 to TRBJ2-1, with 11 bases matching TRBD2. In DNA form, the CDR3 reads TGCGCCAGCAGCCAACATAGCGGGGGGGCCGGGAATGAGCAGTTCTTC. It codes for CASSQHSGGAGNEQFF.